The present entry profiles one TCR beta chain with its context. The data were obtained in a study of OX40 agonist ivuxolimab in advanced cancers. Assay: immunoSEQ multiplex PCR; the TCRdb copy retains only in-frame clones and omits some. The sample yields under 70,000 clones, more than 65% seen once. Germline CDR1 is SGHDT and CDR2 is YYEEEE. Trimming cost V 0 bases and J 0 bases; bases outside gene matches: 1. This CDR3 has 15 amino acids. The origin of this receptor is an adult with an advanced solid tumor such as melanoma, head and neck, liver or kidney cancer. Sequenced here: CD4+ or CD8+ T cells sorted from blood, sampled in a trial of the OX40 agonist ivuxolimab. V gene TRBV5-6 combines with J gene TRBJ2-3; 7 nucleotides match TRBD2. CDR3 in amino acids: CASSLAGRSTDTQYF. CDR3 bases: TGTGCCAGCAGCTTGGCCGGGAGGAGCACAGATACGCAGTATTTT.